The text below deals with one T cell receptor (beta chain). This entry is derived from a study of control samples from healthy donors and cancer patients. Using immunoSEQ multiplex PCR, the repertoire was profiled, and TCRdb retains in-frame clones only, with some absent. The table lists roughly 130,000 clones, 85% to 95% of them singletons. This CDR3 has 17 residues. V trimming: 4 bases; J trimming: 5 bases; junction bases outside the gene matches: 6. The germline CDR1 and CDR2 sequences are SGHTA and FQGNSA. This clonotype originated in a man between 45 and 60 years old with head and neck cancer. The specimen was PBMCs. The V gene is TRBV7-2, the J gene TRBJ2-2; TRBD2 agrees at 14 bases. Written as DNA, the CDR3 is TGTGCCAGCAGCTACCCGGGACTAGCGGGGGTTACCGGGGAGCTGTTTTTT. It is translated as CASSYPGLAGVTGELFF.